The TCR beta chain described here comes from a study of a mutant IDH1 vaccine in newly diagnosed glioma. Profiling relied on immunoSEQ multiplex PCR, and the TCRdb table lists in-frame clones only, not all of them. The table lists under 70,000 clones, 84% of them singletons. With 0 bases removed from V and 8 bases from J, the gap between germline ends came to 19 bases. The CDR3 loop spans 16 amino acids. Germline loops: CDR1 LGHNA, CDR2 YNFKEQ. Documented time point: week 23, last vaccination. A 20-mer mutant IDH1 peptide at 300 ug was injected subcutaneously with topical imiquimod. Points on this clone: What it binds is unknown.

The V gene is TRBV4-2, the J gene TRBJ1-2; D not certain. The TCR comes from a man between 18 and 35 years old with glioma. Sequencing was performed on PBMCs, taken from a glioma patient whose treatment included an IDH1 peptide vaccine. CDR3 coding DNA: TGTGCCAGCAGCCAAGATTCTGTAGGGAGGTACGGCGGCTACACCTTC. Translating it yields CASSQDSVGRYGGYTF.